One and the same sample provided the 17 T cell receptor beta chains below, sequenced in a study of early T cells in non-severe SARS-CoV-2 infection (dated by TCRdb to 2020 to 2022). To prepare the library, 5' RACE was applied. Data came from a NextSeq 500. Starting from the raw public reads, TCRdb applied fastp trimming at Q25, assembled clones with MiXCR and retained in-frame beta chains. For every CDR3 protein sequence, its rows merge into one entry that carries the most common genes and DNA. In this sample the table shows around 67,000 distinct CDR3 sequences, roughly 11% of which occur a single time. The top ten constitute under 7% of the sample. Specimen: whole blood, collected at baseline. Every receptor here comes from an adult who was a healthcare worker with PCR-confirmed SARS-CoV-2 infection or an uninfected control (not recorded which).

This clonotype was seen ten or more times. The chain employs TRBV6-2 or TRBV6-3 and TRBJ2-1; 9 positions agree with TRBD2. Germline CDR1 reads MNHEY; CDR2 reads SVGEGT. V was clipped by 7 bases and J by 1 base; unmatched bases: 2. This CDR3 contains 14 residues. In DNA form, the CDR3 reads TGTGCCAGCAAAGCGGGGGGATCCTACAATGAGCAGTTCTTC. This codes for CASKAGGSYNEQFF.

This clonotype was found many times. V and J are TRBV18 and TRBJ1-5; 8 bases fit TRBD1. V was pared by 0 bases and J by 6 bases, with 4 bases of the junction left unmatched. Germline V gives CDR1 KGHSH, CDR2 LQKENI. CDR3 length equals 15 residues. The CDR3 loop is CASSPPRGPGQPQHF. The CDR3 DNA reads TGTGCCAGCTCACCACCCAGGGGGCCCGGTCAGCCCCAGCATTTT.

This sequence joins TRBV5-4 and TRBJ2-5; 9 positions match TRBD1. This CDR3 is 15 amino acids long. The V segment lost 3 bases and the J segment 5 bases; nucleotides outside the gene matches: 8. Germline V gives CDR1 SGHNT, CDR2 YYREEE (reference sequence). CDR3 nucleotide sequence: TGTGCCAGCAGCTCAAAACAGGGGGCGCGGGAGACCCAGTACTTC. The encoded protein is CASSSKQGARETQYF.

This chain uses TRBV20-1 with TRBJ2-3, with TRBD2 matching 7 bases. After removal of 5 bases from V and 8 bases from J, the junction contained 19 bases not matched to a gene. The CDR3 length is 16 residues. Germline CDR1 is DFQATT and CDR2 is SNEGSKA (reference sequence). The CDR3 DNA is TGCAGTGCTCCGACCCACACCTTGGCGGGGGAGGGTACGCAGTATTTT. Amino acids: CSAPTHTLAGEGTQYF.

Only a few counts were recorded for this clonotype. The CDR3 here is CASSQTGPNSPLHF. The CDR3 nucleotides read TGTGCCAGCAGCCAGACAGGTCCTAATTCACCCCTCCACTTT. V is TRBV6-6 and J is TRBJ1-6, with D maybe TRBD1 (6 bases). Looked up from germline, CDR1 is MNHNY and CDR2 is SVGAGI (reference sequence). Trimming stripped 6 bases from V and 6 bases from J, with 12 bases between. The CDR3 consists of 14 residues.

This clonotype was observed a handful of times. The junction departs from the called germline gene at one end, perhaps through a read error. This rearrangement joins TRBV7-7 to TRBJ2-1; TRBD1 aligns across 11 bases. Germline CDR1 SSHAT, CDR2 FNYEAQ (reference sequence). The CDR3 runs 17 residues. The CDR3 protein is CASSPEIGGTGGNEQFF. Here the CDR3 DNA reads TGTGCTAGCAGCCCAGAGATTGGTGGGACAGGGGGCAATGAGCAGTTCTTC.

The CDR3 DNA reads as TGTGCCAGCAGCCCTTACAGGGAAGTCACTGAAGCTTTCTTT. Protein: CASSPYREVTEAFF. The rearrangement links TRBV7-8 to TRBJ1-1; D might be TRBD1 (6 bases). The CDR3 length is 14 residues. The V and J ends lost 5 bases and 4 bases respectively, with 14 bases between them. The germline V gene encodes CDR1 SGHVS and CDR2 FQNEAQ.

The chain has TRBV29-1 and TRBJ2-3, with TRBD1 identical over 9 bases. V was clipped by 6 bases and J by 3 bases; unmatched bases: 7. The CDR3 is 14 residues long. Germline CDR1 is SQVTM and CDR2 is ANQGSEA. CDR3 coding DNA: TGCAGCGTCGCCTCCGGGACAGGGACAGATACGCAGTATTTT. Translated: CSVASGTGTDTQYF.

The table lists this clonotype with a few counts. CDR3 region: CASSLTGAGETQYF. CDR3 nucleotide sequence: TGTGCCAGCAGCTTAACGGGAGCGGGGGAGACCCAGTACTTC. This rearrangement joins TRBV7-9 to TRBJ2-5; 7 bases align to TRBD2. The CDR3 runs 14 residues. The V gene's germline CDR1 is SEHNR and CDR2 FQNEAQ (reference sequence). J lost 5 bases, V lost 2 bases, and 5 bases had no gene match. Using reference TRBV7-9 and TRBJ2-5 for the parts outside the CDR3, the full variable domain is DTGVSQNPRHKITKRGQNVTFRCDPISEHNRLYWYRQTLGQGPEFLTYFQNEAQLEKSRLLSDRFSAERPKGSFSTLEIQRTEQGDSAMYLCASSLTGAGETQYFGPGTRLLVL.

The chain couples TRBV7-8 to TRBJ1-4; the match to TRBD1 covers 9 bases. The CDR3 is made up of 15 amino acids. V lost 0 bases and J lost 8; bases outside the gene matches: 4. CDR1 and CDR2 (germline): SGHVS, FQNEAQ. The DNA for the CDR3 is TGTGCCAGCAGCTTAGCGTTGACAGGGGGGGAAAAACTGTTTTTT. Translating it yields CASSLALTGGEKLFF. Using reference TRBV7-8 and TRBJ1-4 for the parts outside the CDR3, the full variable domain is GAGVSQSPRYKVAKRGQDVALRCDPISGHVSLFWYQQALGQGPEFLTYFQNEAQLDKSGLPSDRFFAERPEGSVSTLKIQRTQQEDSAVYLCASSLALTGGEKLFFGSGTQLSVL.

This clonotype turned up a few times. DNA for the CDR3: TGCGCCAGCAGCGCGGGACAGAACAATGAGCAGTTCTTC. This encodes CASSAGQNNEQFF. The chain uses TRBV5-1 and TRBJ2-1; a weak D match, TRBD1 (7 bases). The ends were cut back, 4 bases at V and 5 bases at J, with 10 bases in the middle. The CDR3 sequence is 13 residues long. CDR1 and CDR2 from the germline V gene are SGHRS and YFSETQ.

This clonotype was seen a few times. The CDR3 nucleotides are TGTGCCAGCAGCTTAGTCCTAGCGGGAGATGTCTATGAGCAGTTCTTC. Amino acid sequence: CASSLVLAGDVYEQFF. This rearrangement joins TRBV11-3 to TRBJ2-1; 10 bases map to TRBD2. The CDR3 loop spans 16 amino acids. The V segment lost 1 base and the J segment 8 bases; nucleotides outside the gene matches: 8. CDR1 SGHNT and CDR2 YENEEA come from the germline V gene.

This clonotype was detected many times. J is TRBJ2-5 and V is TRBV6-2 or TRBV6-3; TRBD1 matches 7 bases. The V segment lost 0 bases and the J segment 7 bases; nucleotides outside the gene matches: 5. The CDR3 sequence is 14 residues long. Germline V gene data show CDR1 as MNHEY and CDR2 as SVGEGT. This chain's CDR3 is CASSYSTGMRTQYF. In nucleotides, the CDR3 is TGTGCCAGCAGTTACTCGACAGGGATGAGGACCCAGTACTTC.

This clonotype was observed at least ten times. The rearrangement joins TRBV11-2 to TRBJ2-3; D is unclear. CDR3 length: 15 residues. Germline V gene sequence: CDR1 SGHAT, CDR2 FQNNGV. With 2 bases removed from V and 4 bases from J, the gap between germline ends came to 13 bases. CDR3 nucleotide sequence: TGTGCCAGCAGCTTATGGAACTCGGTACCAGATACGCAGTATTTT. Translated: CASSLWNSVPDTQYF. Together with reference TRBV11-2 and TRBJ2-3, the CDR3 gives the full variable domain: EAGVAQSPRYKIIEKRQSVAFWCNPISGHATLYWYQQILGQGPKLLIQFQNNGVVDDSQLPKDRFSAERLKGVDSTLKIQPAKLEDSAVYLCASSLWNSVPDTQYFGPGTRLTVL.

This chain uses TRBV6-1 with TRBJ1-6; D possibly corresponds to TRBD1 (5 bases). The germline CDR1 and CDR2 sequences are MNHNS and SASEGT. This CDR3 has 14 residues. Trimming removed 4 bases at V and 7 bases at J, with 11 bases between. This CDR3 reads CASSAGLRNSPLHF. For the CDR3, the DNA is TGTGCCAGCAGTGCGGGACTCAGAAATTCACCCCTCCACTTT.

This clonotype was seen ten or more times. CDR3 DNA: TGCGCCAGCAGCCAATCTACGGGCCTGGAGCAGTACTTC. Encoded protein: CASSQSTGLEQYF. The chain employs TRBV4-3 and TRBJ2-7; D uncertain. The V end lost 2 bases, the J end lost 7 bases, and 12 bases lay between the germline ends. Germline CDR1 reads LGHNA; CDR2 reads YSLEER. This CDR3 spans 13 amino acids.

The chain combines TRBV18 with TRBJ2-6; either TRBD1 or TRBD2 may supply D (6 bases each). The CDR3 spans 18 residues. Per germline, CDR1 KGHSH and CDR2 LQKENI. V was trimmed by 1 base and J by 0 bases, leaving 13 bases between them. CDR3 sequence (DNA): TGTGCCAGCTCACCACGCGGGACGGACAGCTCTGGGGCCAACGTCCTGACTTTC. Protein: CASSPRGTDSSGANVLTF.